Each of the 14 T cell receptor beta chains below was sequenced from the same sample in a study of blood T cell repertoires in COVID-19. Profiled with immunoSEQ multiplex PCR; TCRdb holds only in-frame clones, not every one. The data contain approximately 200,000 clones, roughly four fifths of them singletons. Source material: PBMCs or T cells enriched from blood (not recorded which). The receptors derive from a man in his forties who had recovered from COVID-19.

The CDR3 DNA is TGTGCCAGCAGCTTAGGAACAGGCGAGACCCAGTACTTC. As protein: CASSLGTGETQYF. The chain combines TRBV11-3 with TRBJ2-5; TRBD1 might be the D (5 bases). V lost 1 base, J lost 5 bases, and 8 bases lay in between. CDR1 SGHNT and CDR2 YENEEA come from the germline V gene. This CDR3 contains 13 residues.

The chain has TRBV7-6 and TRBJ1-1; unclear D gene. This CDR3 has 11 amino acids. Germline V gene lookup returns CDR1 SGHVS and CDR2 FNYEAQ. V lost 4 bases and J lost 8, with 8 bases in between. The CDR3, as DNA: TGTGCCAGCAGCTACCGAGTCGAAGCTTTCTTT. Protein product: CASSYRVEAFF.

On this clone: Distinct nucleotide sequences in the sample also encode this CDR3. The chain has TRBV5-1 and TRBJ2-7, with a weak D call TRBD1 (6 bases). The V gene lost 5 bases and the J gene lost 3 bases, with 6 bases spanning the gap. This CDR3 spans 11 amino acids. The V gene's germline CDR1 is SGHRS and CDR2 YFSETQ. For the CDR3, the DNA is TGCGCCAGCAGAGGGGGCTACGAGCAGTACTTC. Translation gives CASRGGYEQYF.

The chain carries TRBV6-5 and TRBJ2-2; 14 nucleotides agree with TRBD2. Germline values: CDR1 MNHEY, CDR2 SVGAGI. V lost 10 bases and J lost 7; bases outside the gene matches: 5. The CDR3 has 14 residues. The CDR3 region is CATRLAGGYGELFF. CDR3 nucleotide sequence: TGTGCCACCCGACTAGCGGGAGGGTACGGGGAGCTGTTTTTT.

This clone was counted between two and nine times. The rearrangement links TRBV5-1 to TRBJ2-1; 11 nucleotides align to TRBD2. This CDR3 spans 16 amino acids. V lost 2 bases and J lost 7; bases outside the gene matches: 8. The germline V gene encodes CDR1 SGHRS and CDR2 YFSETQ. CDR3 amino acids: CASSFNSGGARNEQFF. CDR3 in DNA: TGCGCCAGCAGCTTCAATAGCGGGGGGGCAAGGAATGAGCAGTTCTTC.

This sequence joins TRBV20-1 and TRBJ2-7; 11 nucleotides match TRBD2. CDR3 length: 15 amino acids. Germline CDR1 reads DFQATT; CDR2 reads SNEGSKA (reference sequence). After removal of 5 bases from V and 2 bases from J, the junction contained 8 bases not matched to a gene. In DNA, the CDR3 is TGCAGTGCTCGTGATAGCGGGAGGGGGGCCTACGAGCAGTACTTC. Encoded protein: CSARDSGRGAYEQYF.

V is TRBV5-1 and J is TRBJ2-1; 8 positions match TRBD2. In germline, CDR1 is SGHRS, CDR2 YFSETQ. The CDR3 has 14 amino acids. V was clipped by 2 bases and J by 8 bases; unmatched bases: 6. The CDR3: CASSFSGTVDEQFF. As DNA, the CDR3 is TGCGCCAGCAGCTTTAGCGGGACGGTCGATGAGCAGTTCTTC.

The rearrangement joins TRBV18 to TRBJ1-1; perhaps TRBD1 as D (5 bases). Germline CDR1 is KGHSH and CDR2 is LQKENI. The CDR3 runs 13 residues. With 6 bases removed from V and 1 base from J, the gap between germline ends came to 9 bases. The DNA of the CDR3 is TGTGCCAGCTCCCTCGGACAGAACACTGAAGCTTTCTTT. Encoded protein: CASSLGQNTEAFF.

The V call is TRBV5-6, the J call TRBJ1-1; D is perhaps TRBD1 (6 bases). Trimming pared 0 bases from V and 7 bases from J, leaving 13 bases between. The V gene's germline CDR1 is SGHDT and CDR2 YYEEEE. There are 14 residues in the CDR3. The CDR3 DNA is TGTGCCAGCAGCTTGGCAGGGGTGGCCCTTGAAGCTTTCTTT. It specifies CASSLAGVALEAFF.

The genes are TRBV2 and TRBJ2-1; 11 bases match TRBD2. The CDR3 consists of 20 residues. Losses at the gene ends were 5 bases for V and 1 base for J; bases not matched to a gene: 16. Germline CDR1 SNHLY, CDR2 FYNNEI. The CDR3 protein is CASSSPTSGVRSPSYNEQFF. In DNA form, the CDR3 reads TGTGCCAGCAGTTCGCCGACTAGCGGGGTCCGCTCCCCATCCTACAATGAGCAGTTCTTC.

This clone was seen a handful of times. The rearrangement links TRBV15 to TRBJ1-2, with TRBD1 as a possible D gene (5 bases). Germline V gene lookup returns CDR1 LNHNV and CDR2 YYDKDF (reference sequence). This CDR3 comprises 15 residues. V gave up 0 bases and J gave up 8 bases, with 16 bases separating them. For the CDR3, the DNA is TGTGCCACCAGCAGAGATCAATCCAGGGCTAAAGGCTACACCTTC. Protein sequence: CATSRDQSRAKGYTF.

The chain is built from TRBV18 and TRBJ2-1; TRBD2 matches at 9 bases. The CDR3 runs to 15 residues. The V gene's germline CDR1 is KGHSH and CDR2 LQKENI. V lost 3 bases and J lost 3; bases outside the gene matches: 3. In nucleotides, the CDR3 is TGTGCCAGCTCACCCTTTAGCGGGGGCTACAATGAGCAGTTCTTC. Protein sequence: CASSPFSGGYNEQFF.

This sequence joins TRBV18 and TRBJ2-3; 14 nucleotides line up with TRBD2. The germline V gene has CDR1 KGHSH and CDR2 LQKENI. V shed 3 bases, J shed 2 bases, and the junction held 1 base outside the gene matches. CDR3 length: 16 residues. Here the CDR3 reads CASSPGLAGDTDTQYF. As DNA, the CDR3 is TGTGCCAGCTCACCGGGACTAGCGGGGGACACAGATACGCAGTATTTT.

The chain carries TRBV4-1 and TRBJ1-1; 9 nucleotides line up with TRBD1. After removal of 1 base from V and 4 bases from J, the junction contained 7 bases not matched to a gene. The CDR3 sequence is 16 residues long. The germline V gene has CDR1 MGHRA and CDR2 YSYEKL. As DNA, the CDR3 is TGCGCCAGCAGCCAAGGACAGGGGGTGGTAGGCACTGAAGCTTTCTTT. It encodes CASSQGQGVVGTEAFF.